The clone carrying this T cell receptor (beta chain) was counted a few times. The sample belongs to a study of blood T cell repertoires in COVID-19. Only in-frame clones appear in the TCRdb table, and some are missing; sequencing was by immunoSEQ multiplex PCR. The sample comprises some 150,000 clones, around four fifths of which are singletons, and roughly two fifths rests with the top ten. Germline V CDR1 and CDR2: LNHDA, SQIVND (reference sequence). This CDR3 is 14 amino acids long. Trimming removed 10 bases from V and 6 bases from J, with 21 bases in between. The chain joins TRBV19 to TRBJ1-1; D perhaps matches TRBD1 (6 bases). Input material: peripheral blood. This sequence originates from a human donor in a cohort sampled during active COVID-19. The CDR3 DNA reads TGTGCCACCTTGATCACTCTCCGACAGGCTGAAGCTTTCTTT. It encodes CATLITLRQAEAFF.